This TCR beta chain came from a study of blood T cells in healthy people across ages. There are 12 residues in the CDR3. Trimming cost V 6 bases and J 2 bases, with 10 bases left between them. Germline loops: CDR1 DFQATT, CDR2 SNEGSKA (reference sequence). Alongside a J-beta primer mix, a sample-barcoded 5' primer served in a second PCR lasting about 6 to 12 cycles. Through a template-switch adaptor with 12 random nucleotides, each cDNA molecule received a tag. TCRdb processed the 5' RACE reads anew with MiXCR; each CDR3 protein has one entry. The data hold fewer than 700,000 distinct CDR3 sequences, with around 43% observed a single time.

The chain combines TRBV20-1 with TRBJ2-5; D unclear. The TCR comes from an elderly man in good health. Sequenced material: blood. The DNA for the CDR3 is TGCAGTGCAACCCCTGGTCAAGAGACCCAGTACTTC. This sequence encodes CSATPGQETQYF.